The 22 T cell receptor beta chains below all came from one sample that was sequenced in a study of T cell changes during pregnancy in multiple sclerosis. Clones were read by immunoSEQ multiplex PCR, and TCRdb kept only the in-frame ones, dropping some. The sample lists over 30,000 clones; 90% to 95% were seen once. Source: CD4+ T cells from peripheral blood mononuclear cells, taken after pregnancy. The origin of the receptors is a female donor with multiple sclerosis, enrolled in a pregnancy study.

This rearrangement joins TRBV30 to TRBJ1-6; D possibly corresponds to TRBD1 (6 bases). The V end was cut by 3 bases, the J end by 5 bases, with 11 bases between. The CDR3 runs to 14 residues. Germline assignment: CDR1 GTSNPN and CDR2 SVGIG (reference sequence). This CDR3 reads CAWSPTGNNSPLHF. The CDR3 DNA is TGTGCCTGGAGCCCGACAGGAAATAATTCACCCCTCCACTTT. Supplemented by reference TRBV30 and TRBJ1-6, the full variable domain reads SQTIHQWPATLVQPVGSPLSLECTVEGTSNPNLYWYRQAAGRGLQLLFYSVGIGQISSEVPQNLSASRPQDRQFILSSKKLLLSDSGFYLCAWSPTGNNSPLHFGNGTRLTVT.

The chain has TRBV27 and TRBJ1-2; tentative D call: TRBD1 (5 bases). Germline CDR1 reads MNHEY; CDR2 reads SMNVEV (reference sequence). This CDR3 spans 13 amino acids. Deletions cut 3 bases from V and 9 bases from J, with 14 bases between. The CDR3 is CASSFVGGRSYTF. In DNA, the CDR3 is TGTGCCAGCAGTTTTGTGGGGGGTCGGAGCTACACCTTC.

The gene calls are TRBV7-9 and TRBJ1-6, with D possibly TRBD1 on 6 matching bases. Germline assignment: CDR1 SEHNR and CDR2 FQNEAQ (reference sequence). Trimming shortened V by 6 bases and J by 7 bases, and 13 bases separated the two germline ends. The CDR3 contains 14 residues. CDR3 coding DNA: TGTGCCAGCAGTTGGGACAAGGGGAATTCACCCCTCCACTTT. The encoded protein is CASSWDKGNSPLHF.

The chain recombines TRBV2 with TRBJ1-2; 7 bases are a match to TRBD1. CDR1 and CDR2 (germline): SNHLY, FYNNEI. V lost 3 bases, J lost 7 bases, and 8 bases stayed unmatched. CDR3 length: 14 residues. The CDR3 DNA sequence: TGTGCCAGCAGTGAGACAGGGAGTGGCGCTGGCTACACCTTC. Translated, it gives CASSETGSGAGYTF.

The rearrangement joins TRBV5-4 to TRBJ2-1; 10 nucleotides line up with TRBD2. Unmatched junction bases numbered 0, after V lost 3 bases and J lost 0 bases. The CDR3 consists of 15 residues. CDR1 and CDR2 (germline): SGHNT, YYREEE (reference sequence). Written as DNA, the CDR3 is TGTGCCAGCAGCTCTAGCGGGGGCTCCTACAATGAGCAGTTCTTC. It specifies CASSSSGGSYNEQFF.

V gene TRBV9 combines with J gene TRBJ1-5; TRBD1 aligns across 9 bases. The trim removed 4 bases at V and 1 base at J, leaving 3 bases unmatched. CDR3 length: 15 amino acids. CDR1 SGDLS and CDR2 YYNGEE come from the germline V gene. CDR3 DNA sequence: TGTGCCAGCAGCTTCACAGGGGGCAGCAATCAGCCCCAGCATTTT. This codes for CASSFTGGSNQPQHF.

The J gene is TRBJ1-1, the V gene TRBV7-8; unclear D gene. V was clipped by 5 bases and J by 2 bases, with 15 bases between them. Germline CDR1 is SGHVS and CDR2 is FQNEAQ. The CDR3 spans 15 residues. CDR3 protein: CASSPARVFNTEAFF. CDR3 DNA sequence: TGTGCCAGCAGCCCCGCGCGAGTCTTTAACACTGAAGCTTTCTTT.

The CDR3 spells CASSPGMGSPLHF. In nucleotides, the CDR3 is TGTGCCAGCTCACCCGGGATGGGTTCACCCCTCCACTTT. The gene calls are TRBV18 and TRBJ1-6; D is uncertain. This CDR3 is built from 13 residues. The germline CDR1 and CDR2 sequences are KGHSH and LQKENI. The V end was cut by 3 bases, the J end by 9 bases, with 9 bases between. Combining the CDR3 with reference TRBV18 and TRBJ1-6 gives the whole variable domain NAGVMQNPRHLVRRRGQEARLRCSPMKGHSHVYWYRQLPEEGLKFMVYLQKENIIDESGMPKERFSAEFPKEGPSILRIQQVVRGDSAAYFCASSPGMGSPLHFGNGTRLTVT.

The V call is TRBV4-1, the J call TRBJ2-2; 8 bases are a match to TRBD1. V shed 0 bases, J shed 0 bases, and the junction held 3 bases outside the gene matches. The germline gives CDR1 MGHRA, CDR2 YSYEKL. The CDR3 is 17 residues long. CDR3 loop: CASSQEPTGANTGELFF. The CDR3, as DNA: TGCGCCAGCAGCCAAGAACCGACAGGGGCGAACACCGGGGAGCTGTTTTTT.

The gene calls are TRBV7-9 and TRBJ1-4, with 11 positions matching TRBD1. The length of the CDR3 is 18 residues. From germline, CDR1 is SEHNR and CDR2 FQNEAQ (reference sequence). The V gene end was trimmed by 5 bases and the J gene end by 3 bases; junction bases not matched to a gene: 11. The CDR3 DNA is TGTGCCAGCAGCAAGACCAGGGACAGGGGGTCGTCTAATGAAAAACTGTTTTTT. Translation gives CASSKTRDRGSSNEKLFF. The full variable domain, in which reference TRBV7-9 and TRBJ1-4 provide the parts outside the CDR3, is DTGVSQNPRHKITKRGQNVTFRCDPISEHNRLYWYRQTLGQGPEFLTYFQNEAQLEKSRLLSDRFSAERPKGSFSTLEIQRTEQGDSAMYLCASSKTRDRGSSNEKLFFGSGTQLSVL.

This sequence joins TRBV6-5 and TRBJ1-6; D ambiguous. The CDR3 runs to 10 residues. Germline loops: CDR1 MNHEY, CDR2 SVGAGI. With 7 bases removed from V and 17 bases from J, the gap between germline ends came to 12 bases. The DNA of the CDR3 is TGTGCCAGCACCATCCGGGTCTTCCACTTT. Its translation is CASTIRVFHF.

The rearrangement uses TRBV27 and TRBJ2-7; 8 positions agree with TRBD1. The CDR3 sequence is 15 residues long. Unmatched junction bases numbered 7, after V lost 6 bases and J lost 0 bases. Germline V gene lookup returns CDR1 MNHEY and CDR2 SMNVEV (reference sequence). The CDR3 nucleotides are TGTGCCAGCAGCTTCGGGACAGGACCCTCCTACGAGCAGTACTTC. This sequence encodes CASSFGTGPSYEQYF.

The chain carries TRBV6-1 and TRBJ1-2, with 9 positions matching TRBD1. From germline, CDR1 is MNHNS and CDR2 SASEGT. There are 13 residues in the CDR3. V gave up 10 bases and J gave up 1 base; unmatched junction bases: 4. The DNA for the CDR3 is TGTGCCACCCGGACAGGGGATAACTATGGCTACACCTTC. It is translated as CATRTGDNYGYTF.

The rearrangement uses TRBV21-1 and TRBJ1-1; TRBD1 is the table's D call, not checked against the DNA. TRBV21-1 represents a pseudogene. This CDR3 comprises 11 residues. CDR3 bases: TGTGCCAGCAGCAAAGCTTACAGAGCTTTCTTT. Amino acid sequence: CASSKAYRAFF.

In DNA form, the CDR3 reads TGTGCCAGCAGTTACACCGGGACAGGGAACAACGAGCAGTACTTC. This encodes CASSYTGTGNNEQYF. The gene calls are TRBV6-5 and TRBJ2-7; 9 nucleotides match TRBD1. Germline CDR1 is MNHEY and CDR2 is SVGAGI. The length of the CDR3 is 15 residues. After removal of 2 bases from V and 5 bases from J, the junction contained 7 bases not matched to a gene.

Only one count was recorded for this clone. This chain links TRBV5-5 with TRBJ2-1; a weak D match, TRBD2 (6 bases). This CDR3 comprises 13 residues. V shed 6 bases and J shed 4 bases, with 11 bases lying between them. The germline CDR1 and CDR2 sequences are SGHKS and YYEKEE (reference sequence). The CDR3 loop is CASTQGLYNEQFF. CDR3 DNA: TGTGCCAGCACGCAGGGACTGTACAATGAGCAGTTCTTC.

The chain uses TRBV6-1 and TRBJ1-2; unclear D gene. Trimming shortened V by 3 bases and J by 8 bases, and 13 bases separated the two germline ends. Germline loops: CDR1 MNHNS, CDR2 SASEGT. CDR3 length equals 13 residues. This CDR3 is CASSENGGLGYTF. The CDR3, as DNA: TGTGCCAGCAGTGAGAACGGAGGACTCGGCTACACCTTC.

The chain recombines TRBV19 with TRBJ2-7, with D possibly being TRBD1 (5 bases). The V gene lost 3 bases and the J gene lost 4 bases, with 16 bases spanning the gap. This CDR3 is 15 amino acids long. Looked up from germline, CDR1 is LNHDA and CDR2 is SQIVND (reference sequence). CDR3 bases: TGTGCCAGTAGTATCGGATTTGTAGGGGAATACGAGCAGTACTTC. Protein sequence: CASSIGFVGEYEQYF.

J is TRBJ2-7 and V is TRBV5-5, with D possibly matching TRBD2 (7 bases). CDR3 size: 16 residues. The germline V gene has CDR1 SGHKS and CDR2 YYEKEE (reference sequence). V was shortened by 1 base and J by 3 bases, with 17 bases between the two germline ends. For the CDR3, the DNA is TGTGCCAGCAGCTTGTTTTCGGGGGGCATTAACTACGAGCAGTACTTC. This codes for CASSLFSGGINYEQYF.

The rearrangement links TRBV27 to TRBJ2-5; TRBD2 agrees at 9 bases. The germline V gene encodes CDR1 MNHEY and CDR2 SMNVEV (reference sequence). The CDR3 has 16 residues. The trim removed 6 bases at V and 5 bases at J, leaving 13 bases unmatched. The CDR3 loop is CASSARWAGGQETQYF. In DNA form, the CDR3 reads TGTGCCAGCAGCGCTCGATGGGCGGGGGGGCAGGAGACCCAGTACTTC.

About this clone: One end of the junction varies from germline; a read error may be responsible. J is TRBJ1-1 and V is TRBV2; D remains unclear. Germline-derived CDR1 and CDR2 are SNHLY and FYNNEI. The CDR3 loop spans 13 amino acids. This CDR3 is CASTEEANTEAFF. The CDR3 DNA reads TGTGCCAGCACTGAAGAAGCGAACACTGAAGCTTTCTTT. Using reference TRBV2 and TRBJ1-1 for the parts outside the CDR3, the full variable domain is EPEVTQTPSHQVTQMGQEVILRCVPISNHLYFYWYRQILGQKVEFLVSFYNNEISEKSEIFDDQFSVERPDGSNFTLKIRSTKLEDSAMYFCASTEEANTEAFFGQGTRLTVV.

The chain joins TRBV5-6 to TRBJ2-7; 9 nucleotides line up with TRBD2. CDR3 length equals 13 residues. With 4 bases clipped from V and 7 bases from J, the junction kept 6 bases outside the gene matches. CDR1 and CDR2 from the germline V gene are SGHDT and YYEEEE. CDR3 loop: CASSLNLAGEQYF. The CDR3 DNA sequence: TGTGCCAGCAGCCTGAATCTAGCGGGGGAGCAGTACTTC.